The rows below give T cell receptor beta chains drawn from one sample of a study of T-cell reconstitution after alpha-beta-depleted transplantation in children. TCRdb reanalysed the PCR reads using MiXCR and keeps one entry per CDR3 protein. The sample includes 65,000 to 90,000 distinct CDR3 sequences, about 11% seen only once; the top ten take roughly 13%. The specimen was PBMCs, collected before TCRalphabeta/CD19-depleted stem cell transplant. Source of these receptors: a boy aged 5-17 years with acute myeloid leukemia, due to receive a stem cell transplant. CDR3s include the opening cysteine and the closing phenylalanine or tryptophan. D genes are given only for firm matches. Clone size, where shown, is once, few, many, or a class for clones that have expanded.

many	TRBV4-2	TRBD2	TRBJ2-3	CASSQVGSGASTDTQYF
few	TRBV10-3	-	TRBJ1-1	CAISEDVRLGNTEAFF
many	TRBV4-3	TRBD1	TRBJ2-3	CASSQGQGGTDTQYF
many	TRBV7-9	-	TRBJ1-1	CASNSGVALNTEAFF
-	TRBV20-1	-	TRBJ2-3	CSARDLTDTQYF
many	TRBV7-3	-	TRBJ2-5	CASSLGGLETQYF
many	TRBV15	-	TRBJ1-5	CATRDARTYSNQPQHF
many	TRBV7-3	TRBD2	TRBJ2-1	CASSQLAGAYNEQFF
many	TRBV7-3	-	TRBJ1-3	CASSRTGGVSGNTIYF
many	TRBV5-1	TRBD2	TRBJ2-1	CASSEEVAGSLGNEQFF
-	TRBV27	-	TRBJ1-1	CASSSPAGEAFF
many	TRBV5-1	-	TRBJ2-4	CASSSTGGGDIQYF
many	TRBV27	-	TRBJ2-1	CASSDKGVYEQFF
many	TRBV6-5	-	TRBJ1-1	CASSYPRYGEAFF
many	TRBV25-1	-	TRBJ2-3	CASSDGGSTDTQYF
many	TRBV20-1	-	TRBJ2-1	CSATPRSMGGRNEQFF
-	TRBV7-9	-	TRBJ1-1	CASSFVSNTEAFF
few	TRBV6-5	TRBD2	TRBJ2-5	CASSLGLEGETQYF
many	TRBV7-6	-	TRBJ1-6	CASSLVQLGNSPLHF
many	TRBV12-3/TRBV12-4	-	TRBJ1-5	CASSLIGLGNQPQHF
many	TRBV7-2	-	TRBJ2-3	CASSAPGNLGYTDTQYF
medium-sized	TRBV5-1	TRBD2	TRBJ2-2	CASSFLGTSGIGTGELFF
many	TRBV20-1	-	TRBJ1-1	CSAIPSQGAWTEAFF
-	TRBV18	-	TRBJ2-5	CASSPVMDKETQYF
many	TRBV6-2/TRBV6-3	TRBD2	TRBJ2-2	CASSYSKAGLALRAGELFF
many	TRBV7-2	TRBD2	TRBJ2-2	CASSLEASGLFGELFF
many	TRBV3-1	-	TRBJ2-7	CASSRDLRSYEQYF
many	TRBV11-2	-	TRBJ2-4	CASSPGPGQPRRGNIQYF
many	TRBV6-5	-	TRBJ2-5	CASSTAGPETQYF